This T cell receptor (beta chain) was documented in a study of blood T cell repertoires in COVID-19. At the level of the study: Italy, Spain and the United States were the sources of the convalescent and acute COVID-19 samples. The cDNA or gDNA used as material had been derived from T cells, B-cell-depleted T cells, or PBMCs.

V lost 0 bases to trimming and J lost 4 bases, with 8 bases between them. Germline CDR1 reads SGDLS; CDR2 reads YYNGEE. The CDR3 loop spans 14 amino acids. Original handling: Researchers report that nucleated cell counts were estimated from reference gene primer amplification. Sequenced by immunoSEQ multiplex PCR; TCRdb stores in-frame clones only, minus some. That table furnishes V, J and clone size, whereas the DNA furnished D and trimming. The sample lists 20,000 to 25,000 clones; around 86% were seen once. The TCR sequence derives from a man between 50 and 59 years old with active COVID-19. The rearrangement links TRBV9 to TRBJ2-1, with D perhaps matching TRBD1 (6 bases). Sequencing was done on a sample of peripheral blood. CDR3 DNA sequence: TGTGCCAGCAGCGTAGCTACAGGGTACAATGAGCAGTTCTTC. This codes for CASSVATGYNEQFF.